This TCR beta chain comes out of a study of radiotherapy plus CTLA-4 blockade in lung cancer. Study as a whole: Objective responses arose in about 18% of patients, and 25% to 35% experienced disease control. Study conclusions and caveats: Tumor-origin TCR clones grew in blood after radiotherapy plus ipilimumab. Interferon-beta and early blood T cell clone dynamics reportedly predicted response best.

On this clone: The antigen remains unidentified.

CDR1 is SGHAT, CDR2 FQNNGV, per germline. V gave up 6 bases and J gave up 0 bases; unmatched junction bases: 5. The CDR3 contains 17 residues. The protocol was immunoSEQ multiplex PCR, while the TCRdb copy is restricted to in-frame clones and leaves out a portion. In the table there are some 70,000 clones, around 80% of which are singletons. In chemo-refractory metastatic non-small-cell lung cancer, patients got ipilimumab CTLA-4 blockade together with focal radiation. This chain joins TRBV11-2 and TRBJ2-1; the match to TRBD2 covers 13 bases. Specimen: peripheral blood, collected from a patient treated with radiotherapy plus ipilimumab. This TCR derives from a human donor with non-small cell lung cancer who had a complete response to radiotherapy plus ipilimumab. The CDR3 DNA is TGTGCCAGCAGATTTACTAGCGGGGGGGGCTCCTACAATGAGCAGTTCTTC. It is translated as CASRFTSGGGSYNEQFF.